A few counts support the clone carrying this T cell receptor (beta chain). Its antigen is as yet unknown. This CDR3 spans 14 amino acids. The V end was cut by 6 bases, the J end by 2 bases, with 14 bases between. CDR1 is MNHEY and CDR2 is SMNVEV in the germline V gene (reference sequence). The assay was run at deep level. Using immunoSEQ multiplex PCR, the repertoire was profiled, and TCRdb retains in-frame clones only, with some absent. The sample includes 800,000 to 1,200,000 clones, more than 75% seen only once; the top ten take 0.4% to 0.55%. There were no recent acute infections or vaccinations among the donors, who were healthy HIV-negative adults. This record belongs to a study of shared clonotypes between healthy human individuals. Study conclusions and caveats: Non-shared clonotypes had lower generation probabilities than clonotypes shared by all four sorted-subset donors.

The chain couples TRBV27 to TRBJ2-7; D uncertain. The origin of this receptor is a young man in good health. Some clones in this sample may be carry-over from other donors' samples. The specimen was memory CD4+ T cells from PBMCs. Subset noted: CD45RA-negative fraction. This CDR3 is CASRPSRAPYEQYF. The DNA of the CDR3 is TGTGCCAGCAGGCCCAGCCGGGCGCCCTACGAGCAGTACTTC.